This T cell receptor (beta chain) came from a study of blood T cell repertoires in COVID-19. Overall study context: Nucleic acid was either cDNA or gDNA, and it came from T cells, B-cell-depleted T cells, or PBMCs.

Here immunoSEQ multiplex PCR was the method, and the copy in TCRdb shows in-frame clones only, minus some. Of about 130,000 clones in the sample, around 73% were seen once. The trim removed 7 bases at V and 2 bases at J, leaving 5 bases unmatched. From germline, CDR1 is MNHEY and CDR2 SMNVEV (reference sequence). The CDR3 runs 14 residues. This TCR came from a woman aged 50 to 60 who had recovered from COVID-19. Sequenced sample: PBMCs or T cells enriched from blood (not recorded which). The chain joins TRBV27 to TRBJ1-5, with TRBD1 matching over 7 bases. The CDR3 bases are TGTGCCAGCAAAGGACAGGCGGGCAATCAGCCCCAGCATTTT. Amino acid sequence: CASKGQAGNQPQHF.